Below, 3 T cell receptor beta chains from the same sample are listed, as sequenced in a study of response to subunit inactivated influenza vaccine. In TCRdb, the RT-PCR reads were re-called with MiXCR into one record per CDR3 protein. The sample includes over 450,000 distinct CDR3 sequences, 13% seen only once; the top ten take roughly 13%. The sequences come from PBMCs from blood, collected 40 to 50 days after vaccination. The origin of the receptors is a man in his forties or fifties who received an inactivated influenza vaccine.

The V call is TRBV29-1, the J call TRBJ1-4, with D uncertain. This CDR3 region has 15 residues. Between the trimmed V and J ends, which lost 6 bases and 8 bases, there was a span of 22 bases. Germline V gene sequence: CDR1 SQVTM, CDR2 ANQGSEA. This CDR3 reads CSVLLPDGEAEKLFF. Written as DNA, the CDR3 is TGCAGCGTCCTCCTCCCCGACGGAGAGGCCGAAAAACTGTTTTTT.

This clonotype showed up just a few times. V is TRBV25-1 and J is TRBJ2-5; no firm D call. The CDR3 has 11 amino acids. CDR1 and CDR2 (germline): MGHDK, SYGVNS. Trimming stripped 5 bases from V and 5 bases from J, with 6 bases between. The CDR3 DNA reads TGTGCCAGCAGTTTCTTCGAGACCCAGTACTTC. Protein: CASSFFETQYF.

This clonotype has a handful of counts. The chain couples TRBV29-1 to TRBJ1-1; D possibly corresponds to TRBD1 (6 bases). The CDR3 extends over 12 amino acids. From germline, CDR1 is SQVTM and CDR2 ANQGSEA. V was clipped by 5 bases and J by 1 base, with 8 bases between them. The CDR3 nucleotides are TGCAGCGTTCCGACAGGGAACACTGAAGCTTTCTTT. As protein: CSVPTGNTEAFF.